This paragraph reports one T cell receptor beta chain. Its antigen is currently unknown. The J segment lost 12 bases and the V segment lost 2 bases, leaving 8 bases of the junction unmatched. This CDR3 spans 14 amino acids. The germline CDR1 and CDR2 sequences are WNHNN and SYGVQD (reference sequence). This sample is part of a study of T cells after posttransplantation cyclophosphamide. Study outcomes and limitations: TRB overlap between skin or GI tissue T cells and blood was limited.

TCRdb's table, derived via immunoSEQ multiplex PCR, lists solely in-frame clones and lacks some. Of tens of thousands of clones listed, about 90% are singletons. The sequence was collected from a woman aged 45-59 years in good health and a related stem cell transplant donor. The chain joins TRBV10-1 to TRBJ2-1; TRBD1 matches at 9 bases. The sequencing sample was made of PBMCs. The DNA for the CDR3 is TGCGCCAGCAGTGAGATCGGGACAGGGTTAGGGCAGTTCTTC. This codes for CASSEIGTGLGQFF.